Presented here are 3 T cell receptor beta chains from one specimen sequenced in a study of Ad26.COV2.S vaccination and SARS-CoV-2 variants. Clones were sequenced by immunoSEQ multiplex PCR, and TCRdb holds only the in-frame ones, with some missing. In the table there are more than 300,000 clones, just under 85% of which are singletons. Treatment reported: 15 to 20 received Ad26.COV2.S at low or high dose, single or two shots; a few received placebo; per-sample allocation not given. Day 63 after the first vaccine or placebo injection was the time point for sampling. Specimen: peripheral blood, collected in a trial of Ad26.COV2.S vaccine versus placebo. All receptors come from a person aged 18-60 years who received the Ad26.COV2.S COVID-19 vaccine or a placebo.

V is TRBV11-3 and J is TRBJ2-2, with D uncertain. CDR3 length equals 16 residues. Trimming removed 1 base from V and 6 bases from J, with 15 bases in between. Germline CDR1 reads SGHNT; CDR2 reads YENEEA. The CDR3 bases are TGTGCCAGCAGCTTAGTTCTAGTTGGTTTTTCCGGGGAGCTGTTTTTT. This sequence encodes CASSLVLVGFSGELFF.

The chain is built from TRBV24-1 and TRBJ1-4, with D unresolved. In germline, CDR1 is KGHDR, CDR2 SFDVKD. The CDR3 has 15 amino acids. The ends were cut back, 2 bases at V and 7 bases at J, with 13 bases in the middle. The CDR3 region has the DNA TGTGCCACCAGTGATTCGAGAGGGAGCGGTGAAAAACTGTTTTTT. Encoded protein: CATSDSRGSGEKLFF.

This clone has a single count. The chain has TRBV5-6 and TRBJ2-2, with TRBD2 matching over 11 bases. The CDR3 covers 18 residues. V lost 2 bases and J lost 5; bases outside the gene matches: 11. CDR1 and CDR2 (germline): SGHDT, YYEEEE. CDR3 protein: CASSFLTSGVGRTGELFF. CDR3 in DNA: TGTGCCAGCAGCTTCTTGACTAGCGGGGTGGGTCGAACCGGGGAGCTGTTTTTT. The complete variable domain, with remaining parts taken from reference TRBV5-6 and TRBJ2-2, reads DAGVTQSPTHLIKTRGQQVTLRCSPKSGHDTVSWYQQALGQGPQFIFQYYEEEERQRGNFPDRFSGHQFPNYSSELNVNALLLGDSALYLCASSFLTSGVGRTGELFFGEGSRLTVL.